This TCR beta chain was identified during a study of cytotoxic CD8 clonotypes in ibrutinib-treated CLL. Study-level background: Sequencing produced an average of approximately 230,000 productive templates and about 99,000 productive rearrangements per sample. Study results and caveats: Clonality rose at ibrutinib response and fell back toward baseline at progression. Clonality at baseline surpassed age-matched healthy donors and tracked circulating CD8+ T-cell counts.

As concerns this clone: Its antigen remains unknown.

T cells were sequenced at a targeted depth of 1 in 200,000 to 1 in 1 million. Measured with immunoSEQ multiplex PCR; TCRdb has only the in-frame clones, and not every one. In the table there are hundreds of thousands of clones, roughly 65% of which are singletons. The receptor comes from a human donor with chronic lymphocytic leukemia. The input for sequencing was PBMCs, taken after 12 months of ibrutinib treatment.

The CDR3 DNA reads TGTGCCAGCTCACCGCGGGACCGCTCAGACACTGAAGCTTTCTTT. Translating gives CASSPRDRSDTEAFF. The chain couples TRBV18 to TRBJ1-1, with D possibly TRBD1 on 5 matching bases. V was clipped by 3 bases and J by 3 bases, with 14 bases between them. Germline-derived CDR1 and CDR2 are KGHSH and LQKENI. The CDR3 totals 15 residues.